This is a list of T cell receptor beta chains from one sample in a study of CD8+ T cells in alopecia areata. The assay was immunoSEQ multiplex PCR, and TCRdb's table has in-frame clones only and misses some. Of over 150,000 clones in the sample, 50% to 70% were seen once. The sequenced sample was CD4+ T cells sorted from blood, obtained at week 0. The receptors shown here come from a human donor with alopecia areata. The CDR3 runs from the conserved cysteine through the conserved F or W. Each record gives: V gene, J gene, D gene, clone size, CDR3 protein, CDR3 DNA. A D gene is named only where the DNA matches it firmly. A row's size may be missing; if present it is once, few, many or a size class.

V gene: TRBV15
J gene: TRBJ2-1
D gene: TRBD2
clone size: -
CDR3 protein: CATSRGLAALENEQFF
CDR3 DNA: TGTGCCACCAGCAGAGGGCTAGCGGCGCTGGAGAATGAGCAGTTCTTC

V gene: TRBV5-1
J gene: TRBJ2-7
D gene: -
clone size: -
CDR3 protein: CASSLGDSSYEQYF
CDR3 DNA: TGCGCCAGCAGCTTGGGAGACAGCTCCTACGAGCAGTACTTC

V gene: TRBV6-5
J gene: TRBJ2-7
D gene: TRBD2
clone size: few
CDR3 protein: CASSHRTSGTYEQYF
CDR3 DNA: TGTGCCAGCAGTCATAGGACTAGCGGGACCTACGAGCAGTACTTC

V gene: TRBV30
J gene: TRBJ1-4
D gene: TRBD1
clone size: -
CDR3 protein: CAWSVGQGIGKLFF
CDR3 DNA: TGTGCCTGGAGTGTAGGACAGGGAATCGGCAAACTGTTTTTT

V gene: TRBV30
J gene: TRBJ1-2
D gene: -
clone size: -
CDR3 protein: CAWSGSSGGYTF
CDR3 DNA: TGTGCCTGGTCCGGATCCTCGGGCGGCTACACCTTC

V gene: TRBV4-1
J gene: TRBJ2-3
D gene: -
clone size: -
CDR3 protein: CASSQDRGTYTDTQYF
CDR3 DNA: TGCGCCAGCAGCCAAGATCGGGGAACCTACACAGATACGCAGTATTTT

V gene: TRBV30
J gene: TRBJ1-1
D gene: -
clone size: -
CDR3 protein: CAWSVIGPNTEAFF
CDR3 DNA: TGTGCCTGGAGTGTAATAGGCCCCAACACTGAAGCTTTCTTT

V gene: TRBV11-2
J gene: TRBJ1-1
D gene: -
clone size: -
CDR3 protein: CASSLGTAMNTEAFF
CDR3 DNA: TGTGCCAGCAGCTTAGGAACAGCCATGAACACTGAAGCTTTCTTT

V gene: TRBV6-5
J gene: TRBJ1-1
D gene: -
clone size: -
CDR3 protein: CASSYGGSYTEAFF
CDR3 DNA: TGTGCCAGCAGTTACGGAGGCTCGTACACTGAAGCTTTCTTT

V gene: TRBV29-1
J gene: TRBJ1-1
D gene: -
clone size: -
CDR3 protein: CSVEMYGRFMNTEAFF
CDR3 DNA: TGCAGCGTTGAAATGTACGGACGTTTCATGAACACTGAAGCTTTCTTT

V gene: TRBV4-1
J gene: TRBJ2-5
D gene: TRBD1
clone size: once
CDR3 protein: CASSHQTGYQETQYF
CDR3 DNA: TGCGCCAGCAGCCACCAGACAGGGTACCAAGAGACCCAGTACTTC

V gene: TRBV2
J gene: TRBJ2-5
D gene: -
clone size: -
CDR3 protein: CASSAVTIRTQYF
CDR3 DNA: TGTGCCAGCAGTGCGGTGACCATCCGGACCCAGTACTTC

V gene: TRBV4-1
J gene: TRBJ2-5
D gene: -
clone size: few
CDR3 protein: CASSPPGGLETQYF
CDR3 DNA: TGCGCCAGCAGCCCGCCCGGGGGGCTAGAGACCCAGTACTTC

V gene: TRBV19
J gene: TRBJ2-3
D gene: TRBD2
clone size: few
CDR3 protein: CASSTTSGGASTDTQYF
CDR3 DNA: TGTGCCAGTAGTACCACTAGCGGGGGGGCCTCTACAGATACGCAGTATTTT